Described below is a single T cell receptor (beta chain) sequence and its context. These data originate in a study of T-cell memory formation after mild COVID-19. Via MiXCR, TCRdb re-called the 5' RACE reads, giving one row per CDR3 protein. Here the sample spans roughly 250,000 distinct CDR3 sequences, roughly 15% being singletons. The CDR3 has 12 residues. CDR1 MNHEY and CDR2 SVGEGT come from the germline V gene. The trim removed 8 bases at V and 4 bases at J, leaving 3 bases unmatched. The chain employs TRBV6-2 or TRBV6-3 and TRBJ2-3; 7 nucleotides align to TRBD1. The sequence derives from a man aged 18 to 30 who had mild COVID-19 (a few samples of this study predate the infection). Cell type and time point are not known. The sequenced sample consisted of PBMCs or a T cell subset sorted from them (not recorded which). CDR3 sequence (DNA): TGTGCCAGCCGAGGGGGCTCAGATACGCAGTATTTT. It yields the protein CASRGGSDTQYF.